This entry describes one T cell receptor (beta chain). This sample was taken from a study of blood T cells in healthy people across ages. With a J-beta primer mix and a sample-barcoded 5' primer, a second PCR ran roughly 6 to 11 cycles. Each CDR3 protein is one row after TCRdb ran MiXCR on the 5' RACE reads. The sample has some 860,000 distinct CDR3 sequences; roughly three fifths are singletons. The germline V gene encodes CDR1 SGHAT and CDR2 FQDESV (reference sequence). The V gene lost 5 bases and the J gene lost 2 bases, with 16 bases spanning the gap. The CDR3 is 15 amino acids. V gene TRBV11-1 combines with J gene TRBJ2-7, with D possibly being TRBD1 (5 bases). The source material was blood. The receptor comes from a middle-aged man in good health. The CDR3 coding sequence is TGTGCCAGCAGCCGACAGACTTCGTCTCCCTACGAGCAGTACTTC. Its translation is CASSRQTSSPYEQYF.